The rows below give T cell receptor beta chains drawn from one sample of a study of cytomegalovirus exposure and HLA in healthy donors. Libraries were prepared by immunoSEQ multiplex PCR; TCRdb keeps only in-frame clonotypes and omits some of them. Of more than 100,000 clones listed, around 80% are singletons. Sequencing was performed on PBMCs. The receptors shown here come from a female donor in good health and CMV-seropositive. Each CDR3 is given with its conserved first and last residue. Fields, in order: J gene, clone size, V gene, CDR3 protein. Clone size appears in some rows only: once, few, many, or a class for an expanded clone.

J gene: TRBJ2-2
clone size: .
V gene: TRBV7-8
CDR3 protein: CASSLRLLQNTGELFF

J gene: TRBJ1-2
clone size: .
V gene: TRBV10-1
CDR3 protein: CASSLAGYTF

J gene: TRBJ1-4
clone size: few
V gene: TRBV2
CDR3 protein: CASRGTGRGEKLFF

J gene: TRBJ2-1
clone size: once
V gene: TRBV30
CDR3 protein: CAWSVVGGSYNEQFF

J gene: TRBJ2-5
clone size: .
V gene: TRBV7-2
CDR3 protein: CASSVNRVGPQYF

J gene: TRBJ1-1
clone size: .
V gene: TRBV6-6
CDR3 protein: CASSGGTAYTEAFF

J gene: TRBJ1-2
clone size: few
V gene: TRBV28
CDR3 protein: CASSPDRGLYGYTF

J gene: TRBJ1-5
clone size: .
V gene: TRBV7-9
CDR3 protein: CASSLDYGNNQPQHF

J gene: TRBJ2-3
clone size: .
V gene: TRBV28
CDR3 protein: CASSLRGSTDTQYF

J gene: TRBJ2-1
clone size: .
V gene: TRBV19
CDR3 protein: CASSIESSGANEQFF

J gene: TRBJ1-1
clone size: .
V gene: TRBV30
CDR3 protein: CAWRLGSEAFF

J gene: TRBJ1-4
clone size: once
V gene: TRBV9
CDR3 protein: CASSVAQVNEKLFF

J gene: TRBJ1-2
clone size: .
V gene: TRBV28
CDR3 protein: CASSFIPRGLYGYTF

J gene: TRBJ2-3
clone size: .
V gene: TRBV2
CDR3 protein: CASRERGLAGASASQYF

J gene: TRBJ1-1
clone size: once
V gene: TRBV6-5
CDR3 protein: CASSTTVGTEAFF

J gene: TRBJ1-5
clone size: .
V gene: TRBV9
CDR3 protein: CASSVRADQPQHF

J gene: TRBJ2-3
clone size: .
V gene: TRBV29-1
CDR3 protein: CSGETGGRRDTQYF

J gene: TRBJ2-1
clone size: .
V gene: TRBV19
CDR3 protein: CARSSDEQFF

J gene: TRBJ2-2
clone size: .
V gene: TRBV2
CDR3 protein: CASSESGVTGELFF

J gene: TRBJ2-2
clone size: .
V gene: TRBV5-1
CDR3 protein: CASSLGQGNPGELFF

J gene: TRBJ2-5
clone size: .
V gene: TRBV4-3
CDR3 protein: CASSQGTWEETQYF

J gene: TRBJ2-3
clone size: .
V gene: TRBV5-4
CDR3 protein: CASSLERVTDTQYF

J gene: TRBJ1-5
clone size: .
V gene: TRBV30
CDR3 protein: CAWNRGANQPQHF

J gene: TRBJ1-2
clone size: .
V gene: TRBV4-2
CDR3 protein: CASSQLTARVPYGYTF

J gene: TRBJ2-5
clone size: once
V gene: TRBV20-1
CDR3 protein: CSAWAQETQYF

J gene: TRBJ1-5
clone size: .
V gene: TRBV28
CDR3 protein: CASSRGLAQHF

J gene: TRBJ2-1
clone size: .
V gene: TRBV19
CDR3 protein: CASSIGFGTEIYSSYNEQFF

J gene: TRBJ2-1
clone size: once
V gene: TRBV2
CDR3 protein: CASSDRTSGVGNEQFF

J gene: TRBJ1-5
clone size: .
V gene: TRBV6-5
CDR3 protein: CASRPTGSNQPQHF

J gene: TRBJ2-1
clone size: .
V gene: TRBV4-1
CDR3 protein: CASSKTGGTYNEQFF

J gene: TRBJ1-1
clone size: .
V gene: TRBV10-3
CDR3 protein: CAIRDWQGAEAFF

J gene: TRBJ1-5
clone size: few
V gene: TRBV7-8
CDR3 protein: CASSLRGDYGPWNQPQHF

J gene: TRBJ1-5
clone size: .
V gene: TRBV2
CDR3 protein: CASSERRSGQPQHF

J gene: TRBJ1-6
clone size: few
V gene: TRBV9
CDR3 protein: CASSVNRESSYNSPLHF

J gene: TRBJ2-4
clone size: once
V gene: TRBV30
CDR3 protein: CAQRAWDIQYF

J gene: TRBJ2-3
clone size: .
V gene: TRBV7-9
CDR3 protein: CASSLEYSDTQYF

J gene: TRBJ2-2
clone size: .
V gene: TRBV10-3
CDR3 protein: CAISPGQGSGELFF

J gene: TRBJ2-3
clone size: .
V gene: TRBV29-1
CDR3 protein: CSSDKGTGADTQYF

J gene: TRBJ1-4
clone size: .
V gene: TRBV15
CDR3 protein: CATSRDQAGQSEKLFF

J gene: TRBJ2-3
clone size: .
V gene: TRBV4-1
CDR3 protein: CATRDTATDTQYF

J gene: TRBJ2-6
clone size: .
V gene: TRBV5-4
CDR3 protein: CASSVGTAPGANVLTF

J gene: TRBJ1-1
clone size: once
V gene: TRBV28
CDR3 protein: CASSLRYTEAFF

J gene: TRBJ2-2
clone size: few
V gene: TRBV4-3
CDR3 protein: CASSQSAPQGANRELFF

J gene: TRBJ2-5
clone size: few
V gene: TRBV4-2
CDR3 protein: CASSPGGSETQYF

J gene: TRBJ2-7
clone size: .
V gene: TRBV6-1
CDR3 protein: CASDDRGYEQYF

J gene: TRBJ1-2
clone size: .
V gene: TRBV28
CDR3 protein: CATVQGGGRGYTF

J gene: TRBJ2-3
clone size: .
V gene: TRBV6-6
CDR3 protein: CASSYGRDPYTDTQYF

J gene: TRBJ2-2
clone size: .
V gene: TRBV5-1
CDR3 protein: CASSPQGAGTGELFF

J gene: TRBJ2-6
clone size: .
V gene: TRBV5-4
CDR3 protein: CASSLTGTGANVLTF

J gene: TRBJ1-4
clone size: .
V gene: TRBV15
CDR3 protein: CATSRYREGNEKLFF

J gene: TRBJ1-2
clone size: .
V gene: TRBV6-5
CDR3 protein: CATQTGYGYTF

J gene: TRBJ2-1
clone size: .
V gene: TRBV28
CDR3 protein: CASSSLLGGVNEQFF

J gene: TRBJ1-3
clone size: .
V gene: TRBV9
CDR3 protein: CASSASYRGKGNTIYF

J gene: TRBJ1-5
clone size: few
V gene: TRBV19
CDR3 protein: CAGGGGVTSQPQHF